These 5 T cell receptor beta chains originate from one sample sequenced in a study of blood T cell repertoires in COVID-19. Clones were sequenced by immunoSEQ multiplex PCR, and TCRdb holds only the in-frame ones, with some missing. The data show a few hundred thousand clones, around 83% seen once. The sequenced material came from PBMCs or T cells enriched from blood (not recorded which). These receptors were taken from a woman in her fifties or sixties who had recovered from COVID-19.

The genes are TRBV11-1 and TRBJ2-5, with D tentatively TRBD2 (6 bases). This CDR3 comprises 16 residues. Germline V gene data show CDR1 as SGHAT and CDR2 as FQDESV (reference sequence). The V end was cut by 5 bases, the J end by 2 bases, with 18 bases between. CDR3 nucleotides: TGTGCCAGCAGCCACCCGGAGGGGCAGAGGCAAGAGACCCAGTACTTC. Amino acid sequence: CASSHPEGQRQETQYF.

Written as DNA, the CDR3 is TGTGCCAGCAGCTTACTGTTAGCGGGAGAGCAGTTCTTC. The encoded protein is CASSLLLAGEQFF. The gene calls are TRBV7-2 and TRBJ2-1; the match to TRBD2 covers 8 bases. CDR3 size: 13 residues. V lost 2 bases to trimming and J lost 10 bases; unmatched junction nucleotides: 4. Looked up from germline, CDR1 is SGHTA and CDR2 is FQGNSA.

This chain connects TRBV2 to TRBJ1-1; D possibly corresponds to TRBD1 (5 bases). V lost 7 bases, J lost 1 base, and 10 bases lay in between. The CDR3 is 13 amino acids. Germline V gene lookup returns CDR1 SNHLY and CDR2 FYNNEI. The CDR3 sequence is CASTWGPNTEAFF. In nucleotides, the CDR3 is TGTGCCAGCACTTGGGGCCCGAACACTGAAGCTTTCTTT.

V and J are TRBV10-3 and TRBJ1-3; tentatively, D is TRBD1 (6 bases). The CDR3 consists of 14 residues. The germline V gene encodes CDR1 ENHRY and CDR2 SYGVKD. V dropped 4 bases and J dropped 1 base, with 8 bases sitting between them. The CDR3 nucleotides are TGTGCCATCAGTGCAGGGACATCTGGAAACACCATATATTTT. This codes for CAISAGTSGNTIYF.

The V gene is TRBV15, the J gene TRBJ1-5, with TRBD1 matching 8 bases. Germline V gene data show CDR1 as LNHNV and CDR2 as YYDKDF (reference sequence). The V segment lost 0 bases and the J segment 2 bases; nucleotides outside the gene matches: 12. The CDR3 consists of 19 residues. The CDR3 DNA follows: TGTGCCACCAGCAGAGATCGGCTAGGACAGGGCCGCGGCAATCAGCCCCAGCATTTT. It codes for CATSRDRLGQGRGNQPQHF.